This TCR beta chain derives from a study of beta chain features in type 1 diabetes. Broader study findings: Patients with Type 1 diabetes showed moderately but significantly shorter TCRB CDR3s in all four CD4+ subsets. The VDJ junctions of type 1 diabetes patients carried fewer insertions and more deletions.

Expressed TCRB transcripts got sequenced, as all isolated RNA was reverse transcribed. Here immunoSEQ multiplex PCR was the method, and the copy in TCRdb shows in-frame clones only, minus some. This sample yields a few hundred thousand clones, of which less than 15% are seen a single time; under 0.02% belongs to the top ten. Notes on this clone: Its antigen is as yet unknown.

The CDR3 is 11 residues long. Trimming pared 8 bases from V and 4 bases from J, leaving 8 bases between. Germline V gives CDR1 GTSNPN, CDR2 SVGIG (reference sequence). The sequencing input was naive CD4+ T cells from blood. The TCR sequence derives from a woman aged 18-30 years in good health. The chain recombines TRBV30 with TRBJ2-2; D is undetermined. The CDR3 loop reads CAGVRTGELFF. Here the CDR3 DNA reads TGTGCCGGAGTCCGCACCGGGGAGCTGTTTTTT. Using reference TRBV30 and TRBJ2-2 for the parts outside the CDR3, the full variable domain is SQTIHQWPATLVQPVGSPLSLECTVEGTSNPNLYWYRQAAGRGLQLLFYSVGIGQISSEVPQNLSASRPQDRQFILSSKKLLLSDSGFYLCAGVRTGELFFGEGSRLTVL.